Described below is a single TCR beta chain sequence and its context. What it recognizes is unknown. The data derive from a study of CXCR3-negative and CXCR3-positive naive CD8 T cells. Libraries were UMI-labeled 5' RACE TRB cDNA. TCRdb reanalyzed the 5' RACE reads, giving one entry per CDR3 protein sequence and no DNA. With around 84,000 distinct CDR3 sequences in the sample, the ten largest clones hold approximately 0.82%. The CDR3 has 15 amino acids. Per the germline V gene, CDR1 is MDHEN and CDR2 is SYDVKM. Study-level findings and limits: A higher hydrophobicity marked the TRB CDR3s of CXCR3-positive naive cells versus CXCR3-negative naive cells.

The source material was naive CXCR3+ CD8+ T cells from blood. Documented subset: CD45RO-CCR7+CD27+CD95- naive CD8+ T cells expressing CXCR3 (TNR3+). V usage is TRBV28 and J usage is TRBJ2-1. The receptor was derived from a human donor in good health. Some clones in this sample may be carry-over from other donors' samples. The CDR3: CASSFVGSSYNEQFF. The full variable domain, completed using reference TRBV28 and TRBJ2-1, is DVKVTQSSRYLVKRTGEKVFLECVQDMDHENMFWYRQDPGLGLRLIYFSYDVKMKEKGDIPEGYSVSREKKERFSLILESASTNQTSMYLCASSFVGSSYNEQFFGPGTRLTVL.